This T cell receptor (beta chain) emerged from a study of radiotherapy plus CTLA-4 blockade in lung cancer. With ipilimumab providing CTLA-4 blockade, focal radiation was administered to patients who had chemo-refractory metastatic non-small-cell lung cancer. J was trimmed by 8 bases and V by 0 bases; bases with no gene match: 2. Germline V gene lookup returns CDR1 SGHNT and CDR2 YYREEE (reference sequence). The CDR3 runs to 15 residues. Profiling relied on immunoSEQ multiplex PCR, and the TCRdb table lists in-frame clones only, not all of them. This sample has tens of thousands of clones, with around 70% found just once.

The sequence came from a human donor with non-small cell lung cancer whose response to radiotherapy plus ipilimumab could not be evaluated. The source material was peripheral blood, sampled from a patient treated with radiotherapy plus ipilimumab. The chain links TRBV5-4 to TRBJ2-1; the match to TRBD2 covers 13 bases. Written as DNA, the CDR3 is TGTGCCAGCAGCTTGGGTACTAGCGGGAGGGATGAGCAGTTCTTC. Translation gives CASSLGTSGRDEQFF.